This T cell receptor beta chain was documented in a study of graft-versus-host responses after intestinal transplantation. Produced via immunoSEQ multiplex PCR; TCRdb's table is partial and in-frame only. Here the sample spans 20,000 to 25,000 clones, approximately 94% being singletons. The clonotype was recovered from a human patient who received an intestinal transplant, so some T cells may come from the graft donor. Here the sequenced sample was PBMCs, taken 156 days after intestinal transplant.

CDR3 DNA sequence: TGTGCCAGCAGCTCCCATATCACAGATACGCAGTATTTT. Residues: CASSSHITDTQYF. This chain joins TRBV11-3 and TRBJ2-3; no clear D gene. The CDR3 is 13 amino acids. V was trimmed by 4 bases and J by 2 bases, leaving 7 bases between them. The V gene's germline CDR1 is SGHNT and CDR2 YENEEA.